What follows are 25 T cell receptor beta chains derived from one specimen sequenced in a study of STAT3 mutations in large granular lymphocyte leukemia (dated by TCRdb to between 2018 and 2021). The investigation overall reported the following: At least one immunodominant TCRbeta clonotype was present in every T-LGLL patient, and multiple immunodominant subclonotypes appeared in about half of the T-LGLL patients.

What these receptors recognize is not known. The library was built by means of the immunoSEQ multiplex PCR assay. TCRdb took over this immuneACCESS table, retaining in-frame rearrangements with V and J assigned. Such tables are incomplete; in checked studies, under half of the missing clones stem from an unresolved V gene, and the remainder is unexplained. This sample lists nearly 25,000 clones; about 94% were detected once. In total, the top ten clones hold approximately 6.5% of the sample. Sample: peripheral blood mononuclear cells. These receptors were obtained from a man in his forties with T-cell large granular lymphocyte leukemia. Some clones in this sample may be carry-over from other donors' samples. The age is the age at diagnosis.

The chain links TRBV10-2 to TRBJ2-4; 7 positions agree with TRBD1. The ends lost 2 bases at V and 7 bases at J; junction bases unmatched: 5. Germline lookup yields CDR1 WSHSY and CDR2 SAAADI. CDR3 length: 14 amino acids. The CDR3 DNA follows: TGCGCCAGCAGTGAGGGCAGGGGGAGCAACATTCAGTACTTC. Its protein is CASSEGRGSNIQYF.

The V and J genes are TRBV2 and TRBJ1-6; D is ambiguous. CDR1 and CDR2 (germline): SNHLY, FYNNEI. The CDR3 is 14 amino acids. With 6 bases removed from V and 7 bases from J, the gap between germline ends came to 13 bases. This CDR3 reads CASRREYGNSPLHF. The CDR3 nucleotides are TGTGCCAGCAGGAGGGAATATGGCAATTCACCCCTCCACTTT.

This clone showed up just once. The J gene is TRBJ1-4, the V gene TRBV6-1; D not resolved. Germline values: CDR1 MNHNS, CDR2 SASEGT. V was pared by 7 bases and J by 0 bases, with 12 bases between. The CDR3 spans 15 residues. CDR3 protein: CASTARRATNEKLFF. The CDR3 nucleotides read TGTGCCAGCACCGCTAGACGGGCAACTAATGAAAAACTGTTTTTT.

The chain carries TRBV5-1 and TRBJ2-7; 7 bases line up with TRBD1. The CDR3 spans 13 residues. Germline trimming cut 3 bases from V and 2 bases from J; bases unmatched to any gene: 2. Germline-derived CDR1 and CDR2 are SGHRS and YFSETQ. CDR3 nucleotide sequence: TGCGCCAGCAGCTCGGGACAGCCCTACGAGCAGTACTTC. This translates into CASSSGQPYEQYF.

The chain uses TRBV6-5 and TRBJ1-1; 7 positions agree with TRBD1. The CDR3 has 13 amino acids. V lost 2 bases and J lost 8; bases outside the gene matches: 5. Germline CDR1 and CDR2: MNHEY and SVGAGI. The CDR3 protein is CASSYMTGTEAFF. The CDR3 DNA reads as TGTGCCAGCAGTTACATGACAGGGACCGAAGCTTTCTTT.

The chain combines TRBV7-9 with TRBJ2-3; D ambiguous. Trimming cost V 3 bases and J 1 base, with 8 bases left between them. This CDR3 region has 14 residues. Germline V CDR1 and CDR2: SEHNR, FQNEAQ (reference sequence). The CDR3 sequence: CASSFGSGTDTQYF. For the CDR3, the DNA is TGTGCCAGCAGCTTTGGGTCGGGCACAGATACGCAGTATTTT.

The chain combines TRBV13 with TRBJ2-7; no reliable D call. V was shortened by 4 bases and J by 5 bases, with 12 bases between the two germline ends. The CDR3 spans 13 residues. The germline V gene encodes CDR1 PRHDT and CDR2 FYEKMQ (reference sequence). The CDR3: CASSSPDGNEQYF. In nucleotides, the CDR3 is TGTGCCAGCAGCTCACCGGACGGAAACGAGCAGTACTTC.

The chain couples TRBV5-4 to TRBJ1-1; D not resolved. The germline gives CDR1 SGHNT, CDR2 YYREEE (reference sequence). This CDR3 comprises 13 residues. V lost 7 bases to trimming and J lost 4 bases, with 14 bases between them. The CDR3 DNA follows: TGTGCCAGCCGGAGAAACGAAGGCACTGAAGCTTTCTTT. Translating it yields CASRRNEGTEAFF.

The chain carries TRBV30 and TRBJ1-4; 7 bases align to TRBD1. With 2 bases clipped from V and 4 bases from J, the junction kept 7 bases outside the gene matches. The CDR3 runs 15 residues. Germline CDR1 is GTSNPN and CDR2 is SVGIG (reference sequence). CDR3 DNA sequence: TGTGCCTGGAGTATCCACAGGGGAATTAATGAAAAACTGTTTTTT. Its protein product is CAWSIHRGINEKLFF. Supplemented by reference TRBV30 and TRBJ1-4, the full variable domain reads SQTIHQWPATLVQPVGSPLSLECTVEGTSNPNLYWYRQAAGRGLQLLFYSVGIGQISSEVPQNLSASRPQDRQFILSSKKLLLSDSGFYLCAWSIHRGINEKLFFGSGTQLSVL.

The CDR3 loop reads CASSPSVNYGYTF. The CDR3 DNA follows: TGCGCCAGCAGCCCTAGTGTTAACTATGGCTACACCTTC. V is TRBV5-1 and J is TRBJ1-2; D is uncertain. CDR1 SGHRS and CDR2 YFSETQ come from the germline V gene. The CDR3 is 13 residues long. V lost 4 bases to trimming and J lost 1 base, with 8 bases between them.

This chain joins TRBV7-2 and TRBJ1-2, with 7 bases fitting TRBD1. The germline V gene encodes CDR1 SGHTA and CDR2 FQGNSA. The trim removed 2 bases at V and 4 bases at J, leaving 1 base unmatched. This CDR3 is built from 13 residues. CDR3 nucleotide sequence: TGTGCCAGCAGCTTATCAGGGGGCTATGGCTACACCTTC. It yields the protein CASSLSGGYGYTF. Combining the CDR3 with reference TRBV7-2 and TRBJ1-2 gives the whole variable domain GAGVSQSPSNKVTEKGKDVELRCDPISGHTALYWYRQSLGQGLEFLIYFQGNSAPDKSGLPSDRFSAERTGGSVSTLTIQRTQQEDSAVYLCASSLSGGYGYTFGSGTRLTVV.

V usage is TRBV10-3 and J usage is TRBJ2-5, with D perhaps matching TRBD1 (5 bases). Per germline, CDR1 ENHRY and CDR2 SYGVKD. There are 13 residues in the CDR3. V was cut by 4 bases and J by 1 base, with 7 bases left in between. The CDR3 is CAISGQLQETQYF. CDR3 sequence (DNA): TGTGCCATCAGTGGACAGCTCCAAGAGACCCAGTACTTC.

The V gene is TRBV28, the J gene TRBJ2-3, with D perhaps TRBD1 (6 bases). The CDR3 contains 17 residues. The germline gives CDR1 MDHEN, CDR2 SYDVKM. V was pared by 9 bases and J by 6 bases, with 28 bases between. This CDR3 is CARSTKLKYRVLDTQYF. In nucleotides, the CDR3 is TGTGCCAGGTCGACTAAACTAAAATACAGGGTATTGGATACGCAGTATTTT.

In nucleotides, the CDR3 is TGTGCCAGCAGCTTAGCCCCTGAGGGGAGCGGGTACAATGAGCAGTTCTTC. Translation gives CASSLAPEGSGYNEQFF. This chain connects TRBV7-2 to TRBJ2-1, with D maybe TRBD2 (6 bases). The CDR3 totals 17 residues. Trimming took off 0 bases at V and 4 bases at J, with 16 bases between the two ends. Germline CDR1 SGHTA, CDR2 FQGNSA.

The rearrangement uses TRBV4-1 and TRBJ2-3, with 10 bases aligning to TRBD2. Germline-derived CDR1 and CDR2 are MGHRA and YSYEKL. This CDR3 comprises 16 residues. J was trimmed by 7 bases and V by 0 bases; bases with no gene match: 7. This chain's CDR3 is CASSQDWASGGHTQYF. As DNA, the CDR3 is TGCGCCAGCAGCCAAGATTGGGCTAGCGGGGGCCATACGCAGTATTTT.

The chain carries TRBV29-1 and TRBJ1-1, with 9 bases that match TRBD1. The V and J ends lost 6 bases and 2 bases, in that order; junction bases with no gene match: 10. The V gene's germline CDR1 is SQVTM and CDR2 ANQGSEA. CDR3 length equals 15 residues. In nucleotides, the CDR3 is TGCAGCGTGGGGACAGGGTATAGTTTAAACACTGAAGCTTTCTTT. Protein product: CSVGTGYSLNTEAFF.

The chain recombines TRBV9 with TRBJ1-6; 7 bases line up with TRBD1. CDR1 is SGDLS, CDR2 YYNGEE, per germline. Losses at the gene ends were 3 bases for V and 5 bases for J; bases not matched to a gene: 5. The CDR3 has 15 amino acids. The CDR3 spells CASSGRQGNNSPLHF. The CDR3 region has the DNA TGTGCCAGCAGCGGACGACAGGGTAATAATTCACCCCTCCACTTT.

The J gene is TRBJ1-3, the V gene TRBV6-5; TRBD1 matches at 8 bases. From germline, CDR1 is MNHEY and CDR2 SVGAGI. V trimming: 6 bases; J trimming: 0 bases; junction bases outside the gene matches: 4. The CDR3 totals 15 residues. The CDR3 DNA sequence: TGTGCCAGCAGGCTCGGACAGGGCTCTGGAAACACCATATATTTT. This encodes CASRLGQGSGNTIYF.

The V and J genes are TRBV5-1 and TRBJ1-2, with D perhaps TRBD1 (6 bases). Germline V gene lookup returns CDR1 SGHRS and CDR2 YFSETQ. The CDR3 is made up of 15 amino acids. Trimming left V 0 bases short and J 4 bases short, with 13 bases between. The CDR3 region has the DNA TGCGCCAGCAGCTTGGGCAGGGGCTTGGGCTATGGCTACACCTTC. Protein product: CASSLGRGLGYGYTF.

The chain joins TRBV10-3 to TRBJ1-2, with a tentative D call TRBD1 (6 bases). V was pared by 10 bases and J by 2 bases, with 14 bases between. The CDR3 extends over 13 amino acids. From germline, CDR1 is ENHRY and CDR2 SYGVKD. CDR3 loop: CATVRDINYGYTF. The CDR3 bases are TGTGCCACGGTCCGGGACATCAACTATGGCTACACCTTC.

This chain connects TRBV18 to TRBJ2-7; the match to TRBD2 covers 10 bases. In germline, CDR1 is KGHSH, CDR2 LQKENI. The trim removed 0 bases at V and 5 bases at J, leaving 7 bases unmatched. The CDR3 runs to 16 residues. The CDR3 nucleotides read TGTGCCAGCTCACCACCGGGTCTAGCGGGGGACCACGAGCAGTACTTC. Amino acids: CASSPPGLAGDHEQYF.

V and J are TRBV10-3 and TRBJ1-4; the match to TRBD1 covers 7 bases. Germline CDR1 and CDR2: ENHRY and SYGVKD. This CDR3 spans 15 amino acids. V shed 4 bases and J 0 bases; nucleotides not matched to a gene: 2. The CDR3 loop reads CAISGGTATNEKLFF. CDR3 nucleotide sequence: TGTGCCATCAGTGGCGGGACAGCAACTAATGAAAAACTGTTTTTT.

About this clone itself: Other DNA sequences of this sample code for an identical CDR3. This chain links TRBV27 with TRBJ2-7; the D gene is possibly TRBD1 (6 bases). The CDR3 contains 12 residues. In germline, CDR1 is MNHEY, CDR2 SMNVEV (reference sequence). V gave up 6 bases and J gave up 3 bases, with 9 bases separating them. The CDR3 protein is CASSLTGYEQYF. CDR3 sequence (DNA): TGTGCCAGCAGCCTGACAGGCTACGAGCAGTACTTC.

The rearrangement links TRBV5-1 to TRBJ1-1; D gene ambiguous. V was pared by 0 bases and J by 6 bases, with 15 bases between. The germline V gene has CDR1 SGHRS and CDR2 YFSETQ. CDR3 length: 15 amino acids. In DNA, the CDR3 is TGCGCCAGCAGCTTGGCCAACAATGTCAAAGCTGAAGCTTTCTTT. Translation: CASSLANNVKAEAFF.

Written as DNA, the CDR3 is TGTGCCAGCAGCTTAGTTCCCGGACAGGGAATGCTGGAGGCTGAAGCTTTCTTT. This translates into CASSLVPGQGMLEAEAFF. J is TRBJ1-1 and V is TRBV7-9, with 8 bases matching TRBD1. The CDR3 runs 18 residues. V lost 1 base, J lost 6 bases, and 16 bases stayed unmatched. Germline V gene lookup returns CDR1 SEHNR and CDR2 FQNEAQ (reference sequence).